Listed below are T cell receptor beta chains from one sample, sequenced in a study of cytomegalovirus exposure and HLA in healthy donors. Sequencing was performed with immunoSEQ multiplex PCR; in TCRdb, only in-frame clones are kept and a portion is missing. The profile shows under 150,000 clones, around 77% of them singletons. Material: PBMCs. Every receptor here comes from a woman aged 25 to 45 in good health and CMV-seropositive. The CDR3 runs from the conserved cysteine through the conserved F or W. The D gene is left open where the match is weak. Clone sizes are given selectively: once, few, many, or a class where the clone is expanded.

TRBV5-4	13	.	TRBJ1-6	.	TGTGCCAGCACCTACCAGGGTAATTCACCCCTCCACTTT	CASTYQGNSPLHF
TRBV5-6	14	.	TRBJ2-7	once	TGTGCCAGCAGCTGGGGGACTGAAGATTACGAGCAGTACTTC	CASSWGTEDYEQYF
TRBV9	13	TRBD1	TRBJ1-2	.	TGTGCCAGCAGCGGACAGGGGACCTATGGCTACACCTTC	CASSGQGTYGYTF
TRBV6-1	13	.	TRBJ2-1	.	TGTGCCAGCACCCTCCCCCCATACGGTGAGCAGTTCTTC	CASTLPPYGEQFF
TRBV14	16	.	TRBJ1-6	.	TGTGCCAGCAGCCAAGATCGGGTCAGACTAGGTTCACCCCTCCACTTT	CASSQDRVRLGSPLHF
TRBV6-1	17	TRBD2	TRBJ2-1	few	TGTGCCAGCAGTGATGCCAGCAGTAGCGGGTTTTACAATGAGCAGTTCTTC	CASSDASSSGFYNEQFF
TRBV30	14	TRBD1	TRBJ2-1	.	TGTGCCTGGATGCCTACAGGGGTGATCGGCGAGCAGTTCTTC	CAWMPTGVIGEQFF
TRBV9	13	.	TRBJ1-2	.	TGTGCCAGCAGCGTAGGACAGGACTATGGCTACACCTTC	CASSVGQDYGYTF
TRBV5-4	15	.	TRBJ2-5	.	TGTGCCAGCAGCTTGGTAGCTAGCGTCGTAGAGACCCAGTACTTC	CASSLVASVVETQYF
TRBV7-3	13	TRBD1	TRBJ2-1	.	TGTGCCAGCAGCTTGCAGACAGGGGTTGGTCAGTTCTTC	CASSLQTGVGQFF
TRBV2	16	TRBD2	TRBJ2-1	.	TGTGCCAGCAGACCCGGACTAGCGAAAACCTACAATGAGCAGTTCTTC	CASRPGLAKTYNEQFF
TRBV19	13	.	TRBJ1-2	.	TGTGCCAGTAGCGAGCGGGGGGATATCGGCTACACCTTC	CASSERGDIGYTF
TRBV27	13	.	TRBJ1-1	few	TGTGCCAGCAGTTTAGGGGAGTGGACTGAAGCTTTCTTT	CASSLGEWTEAFF
TRBV7-9	14	.	TRBJ1-1	once	TGTGCCAGCAGCTTAGTATTAGGAGGGGCTGAAGCTTTCTTT	CASSLVLGGAEAFF
TRBV6-1	15	.	TRBJ1-3	.	TGTGCCAGCAGCCTCTGGACAGAATCTGGAAACACCATATATTTT	CASSLWTESGNTIYF
TRBV27	14	TRBD2	TRBJ2-1	.	TGTGCCAGCAGTTTATCCCCCGGGGGGAATGAGCAGTTCTTC	CASSLSPGGNEQFF
TRBV29-1	13	.	TRBJ1-1	many	TGCAGCGTTGTTTTACTGGGCAACACTGAAGCTTTCTTT	CSVVLLGNTEAFF
TRBV4-1	19	TRBD1	TRBJ1-6	.	TGCGCCAGCAGCCAAAATCTCCGTCCGGGACAGAAAAATAATTCACCCCTCCACTTT	CASSQNLRPGQKNNSPLHF
TRBV19	15	.	TRBJ2-5	.	TGTGCCAGTACCACCTTGGGCCAGGGCGAAGAGACCCAGTACTTC	CASTTLGQGEETQYF
TRBV2	16	TRBD1	TRBJ2-3	.	TGTGCCAGCAGTGAGGCCGGGACAGCAGCTACAGATACGCAGTATTTT	CASSEAGTAATDTQYF
TRBV4-1	18	.	TRBJ1-5	.	TGCGCCAGCAGCCAAGAGCCCCAGGTAGATTATAGCAATCAGCCCCAGCATTTT	CASSQEPQVDYSNQPQHF
TRBV9	16	.	TRBJ2-7	.	TGTGCCAGCAGCGTAGCTTCAGCAGGTTCTTCCTACGAGCAGTACTTC	CASSVASAGSSYEQYF
TRBV27	13	.	TRBJ2-7	.	TGTGCCAGCAGTCTCGGGACAACCTACGAGCAGTACTTC	CASSLGTTYEQYF
TRBV4-1	14	TRBD1	TRBJ2-2	.	TGCGCCAGCAGCCAACAGGGGGCAGCCGGGGAGCTGTTTTTT	CASSQQGAAGELFF
TRBV13	15	TRBD2	TRBJ2-7	once	TGTGCCAGCAGCTCCCGACTAGCGGGATCCTACGAGCAGTACTTC	CASSSRLAGSYEQYF
TRBV6-4	15	.	TRBJ2-3	.	TGTGCCAGCAGTGAGTGGCGGGGGCCGACAGATACGCAGTATTTT	CASSEWRGPTDTQYF
TRBV14	17	TRBD1	TRBJ1-1	.	TGTGCCAGCAGCCTGCGACAGGGGGCGATTTTGGACACTGAAGCTTTCTTT	CASSLRQGAILDTEAFF
TRBV5-1	15	TRBD1	TRBJ1-1	.	TGCGCCAGCAGCTTTTCCGACAGGGCGGGACCTGAAGCTTTCTTT	CASSFSDRAGPEAFF
TRBV19	12	.	TRBJ1-5	.	TGTGCCAGCTCCTATAGCAATCAGCCCCAGCATTTT	CASSYSNQPQHF
TRBV7-9	15	.	TRBJ1-6	.	TGTGCCAGCAGCTTAGGGCAGGGGAACAATTCACCCCTCCACTTT	CASSLGQGNNSPLHF
TRBV27	15	TRBD2	TRBJ2-5	few	TGTGCCAGCAGTTTATCCGGACTAGCGGGGGAGACCCAGTACTTC	CASSLSGLAGETQYF
TRBV6-6	15	.	TRBJ1-3	.	TGTGCCAGCACGCGTGATCTTTACTCTGGAAACACCATATATTTT	CASTRDLYSGNTIYF
TRBV10-3	12	.	TRBJ2-1	.	TGTGCCATCAGTGAGACTTCTAATGAGCAGTTCTTC	CAISETSNEQFF
TRBV19	15	TRBD1	TRBJ2-1	.	TGTGCCAGTAGCCGGACAGGGCCCTCCTACAATGAGCAGTTCTTC	CASSRTGPSYNEQFF
TRBV18	16	TRBD2	TRBJ2-7	.	TGTGCCAGCTCACTGATAGCGGGAGGGCGGCTTCTCGAGCAGTACTTC	CASSLIAGGRLLEQYF
TRBV7-2	16	TRBD2	TRBJ2-7	.	TGTGCCAGCAGCTCTTGGACTAGCGGGGGTTCCTACGAGCAGTACTTC	CASSSWTSGGSYEQYF
TRBV15	15	TRBD1	TRBJ1-1	.	TGTGCCACCAGCAGAGTCAGGACAGGGGGCACTGAAGCTTTCTTT	CATSRVRTGGTEAFF
TRBV19	14	.	TRBJ2-7	.	TGTGCCGTAGGGAGGACGGCTAGCTCCTACGAGCAGTACTTC	CAVGRTASSYEQYF
TRBV5-4	14	.	TRBJ2-7	.	TGTGCCAGCAGCTCCGATTTGACAGACTACGAGCAGTACTTC	CASSSDLTDYEQYF
TRBV11-2	17	TRBD2	TRBJ2-3	.	TGTGCCAGCAGCTCCTTTGGCGGGGGGGCCTTTACAGATACGCAGTATTTT	CASSSFGGGAFTDTQYF
TRBV6-5	15	TRBD2	TRBJ2-1	.	TGTGCCAGCAGTCACGGACTAGCCACGAACAATGAGCAGTTCTTC	CASSHGLATNNEQFF
TRBV6-1	12	TRBD1	TRBJ1-2	.	TGTGCCAGCGCCGGGACAGGGGGAGGCTACACCTTC	CASAGTGGGYTF
TRBV5-1	18	TRBD1	TRBJ2-2	.	TGCGCCAGCAGCTTATCCTTAACCGGGACAGGGTATTCCGGGGAGCTGTTTTTT	CASSLSLTGTGYSGELFF
TRBV5-6	15	.	TRBJ1-1	.	TGTGCCAGCAGCGAGAAGGACACACGGAACACTGAAGCTTTCTTT	CASSEKDTRNTEAFF
TRBV7-6	16	.	TRBJ2-5	.	TGTGCCAGCAGCTTAGGGGAACAGGGAATCCAAGAGACCCAGTACTTC	CASSLGEQGIQETQYF
TRBV11-3	15	.	TRBJ1-2	few	TGTGCCAGCAGCGGGTCCCGGGGAGCTAACTATGGCTACACCTTC	CASSGSRGANYGYTF
TRBV7-2	15	.	TRBJ1-1	.	TGTGCCAGCAGCTCACCCGGGGGGCGCATAGGTGAAGCTTTCTTT	CASSSPGGRIGEAFF
TRBV5-6	15	.	TRBJ2-1	.	TGTGCCAGCAGCTTGTTCGCAGCGTCTCTCCATGAGCAGTTCTTC	CASSLFAASLHEQFF
TRBV10-3	16	.	TRBJ1-2	.	TGTGCCATCAGCACACCGCTCGAGGGGGTCAATAATGGCTACACCTTC	CAISTPLEGVNNGYTF
TRBV7-9	13	TRBD2	TRBJ2-7	once	TGTGCGACGGCTAGCGGGAGCTCCTACGAGCAGTACTTC	CATASGSSYEQYF
TRBV11-3	14	TRBD1	TRBJ2-5	.	TGTGCCAGCAGCTTACACAGGGGGGAAGAGACCCAGTACTTC	CASSLHRGEETQYF
TRBV5-1	14	TRBD2	TRBJ2-2	.	TGCGCCAGCATGCAGGCGGGAGGATCCGGGGAGCTGTTTTTT	CASMQAGGSGELFF
TRBV7-3	13	.	TRBJ1-1	.	TGTGCCAGCAGCTTGCAGGGGATCACTGAAGCTTTCTTT	CASSLQGITEAFF
TRBV7-9	14	.	TRBJ2-7	.	TGTGCCAGCAGCTTGAGGGGGGGGACCTACGAGCAGTACTTC	CASSLRGGTYEQYF